The 27 T cell receptor beta chains reported below all come from one sample, sequenced in a study of blood T cell repertoires in COVID-19. Data came from immunoSEQ multiplex PCR; TCRdb stores just in-frame clones and leaves some out. The profile covers around 60,000 clones, with around four fifths appearing a single time and around 3.4% taken by the ten largest. Material for sequencing was peripheral blood. These receptors came from a woman older than 75 with acute or convalescent COVID-19.

The rearrangement links TRBV24-1 to TRBJ1-2; D unresolved. Trimming left V 5 bases short and J 2 bases short, with 8 bases between. Germline values: CDR1 KGHDR, CDR2 SFDVKD. This CDR3 comprises 13 residues. CDR3 in DNA: TGTGCCACCAGTGTAACAGAGAACTATGGCTACACCTTC. Translated: CATSVTENYGYTF.

The chain employs TRBV10-3 and TRBJ1-1; D is undetermined. The CDR3 sequence is 15 residues long. Germline assignment: CDR1 ENHRY and CDR2 SYGVKD. V was pared by 0 bases and J by 0 bases, with 8 bases between. The DNA of the CDR3 is TGTGCCATCAGTGAGTCCGCAGACTTGAACACTGAAGCTTTCTTT. Encoded protein: CAISESADLNTEAFF.

In DNA form, the CDR3 reads TGTGCCAGCAGCCGGACTAGCGGGGGGGCGAACACCGGGGAGCTGTTTTTT. Residues: CASSRTSGGANTGELFF. The chain employs TRBV4-2 and TRBJ2-2; TRBD2 matches 15 bases. V lost 4 bases, J lost 0 bases, and 0 bases stayed unmatched. CDR3 length: 17 residues. Germline V gene lookup returns CDR1 LGHNA and CDR2 YNFKEQ.

This chain joins TRBV2 and TRBJ2-1; a weak D match, TRBD2 (6 bases). There are 16 residues in the CDR3. V was clipped by 5 bases and J by 2 bases, with 16 bases between them. Germline CDR1 and CDR2: SNHLY and FYNNEI. The CDR3 loop reads CASSSRAGIAYNEQFF. The CDR3 region has the DNA TGTGCCAGCAGTAGTAGGGCGGGAATCGCCTACAATGAGCAGTTCTTC.

The gene calls are TRBV7-2 and TRBJ2-5, with a weak D call TRBD2 (6 bases). Trimming took 5 bases from V and 2 from J, leaving 12 bases between them. There are 14 residues in the CDR3. CDR1 SGHTA and CDR2 FQGNSA come from the germline V gene. The CDR3 here is CASSSPSVQETQYF. CDR3 bases: TGTGCCAGCAGCAGTCCTAGCGTTCAAGAGACCCAGTACTTC.

The chain joins TRBV6-2 or TRBV6-3 to TRBJ1-6; 7 nucleotides match TRBD1. V lost 6 bases and J lost 7; bases outside the gene matches: 9. Germline CDR1 is MNHEY and CDR2 is SVGEGT. The length of the CDR3 is 15 residues. The CDR3 nucleotides are TGTGCCAGCAGCCCCGGGACAGCGAAAAATTCACCCCTCCACTTT. Protein product: CASSPGTAKNSPLHF.

The chain is built from TRBV6-5 and TRBJ2-5; TRBD1 aligns across 12 bases. CDR1 and CDR2 from the germline V gene are MNHEY and SVGAGI. The V segment lost 6 bases and the J segment 5 bases; nucleotides outside the gene matches: 4. The CDR3 runs to 14 residues. The CDR3, as DNA: TGTGCCAGCAGGGGGACAGGGGGCTCGGAGACCCAGTACTTC. Translating gives CASRGTGGSETQYF.

The count of this clone is one. This chain connects TRBV3-1 (or the pseudogene TRBV3-2) to TRBJ2-2, with 10 bases identical to TRBD2. With 6 bases clipped from V and 1 base from J, the junction kept 5 bases outside the gene matches. In germline, CDR1 is LGHDT, CDR2 YNNKEL (reference sequence). This CDR3 is 16 amino acids long. This CDR3 reads CASRPIAGGNTGELFF. The CDR3 DNA reads as TGTGCCAGCAGACCTATAGCGGGAGGGAACACCGGGGAGCTGTTTTTT.

V usage is TRBV19 and J usage is TRBJ2-5; D is unresolved. The germline V and J ends were trimmed by 4 bases and 0 bases, with 6 bases remaining between them. Germline V lookup: CDR1 LNHDA, CDR2 SQIVND (reference sequence). The length of the CDR3 is 13 residues. The DNA of the CDR3 is TGTGCCAGTAGTAATCGGTACCAAGAGACCCAGTACTTC. Translation gives CASSNRYQETQYF.

V gene TRBV28 combines with J gene TRBJ1-5; 8 bases fit TRBD1. The CDR3 is made up of 13 amino acids. Germline V gene data show CDR1 as MDHEN and CDR2 as SYDVKM. V lost 7 bases, J lost 7 bases, and 6 bases stayed unmatched. CDR3: CASMGDRRQPQHF. The CDR3 DNA sequence: TGTGCCAGCATGGGGGACAGGAGGCAGCCCCAGCATTTT.

The genes are TRBV6-2 or TRBV6-3 and TRBJ2-5, with a tentative D call TRBD2 (6 bases). Trimming pared 3 bases from V and 2 bases from J, leaving 16 bases between. This CDR3 has 16 residues. Germline V gene sequence: CDR1 MNHEY, CDR2 SVGEGT. CDR3 sequence reads: CASSYTPGGTQETQYF. The CDR3 DNA is TGTGCCAGCAGTTATACCCCCGGGGGAACTCAAGAGACCCAGTACTTC.

The J gene is TRBJ2-3, the V gene TRBV23-1; weak D call: TRBD1 (6 bases). TRBV23-1 is annotated as an ORF whose role is uncertain. This CDR3 region has 21 residues. Trimming stripped 0 bases from V and 6 bases from J, with 31 bases between. The DNA for the CDR3 is TGCGCCAGCAGTCAATCGGGACCGATCACAGGGACGTGGACCTCCAGTGATACGCAGTATTTT. Translating it yields CASSQSGPITGTWTSSDTQYF.

The V and J genes are TRBV2 and TRBJ2-2; no definite D call. In germline, CDR1 is SNHLY, CDR2 FYNNEI. Trimming pared 6 bases from V and 9 bases from J, leaving 8 bases between. This CDR3 comprises 11 residues. CDR3 loop: CASRVARELFF. In nucleotides, the CDR3 is TGTGCCAGCAGGGTAGCCCGGGAGCTGTTTTTT.

The chain recombines TRBV4-3 with TRBJ2-5, with TRBD2 matching over 10 bases. V was clipped by 4 bases and J by 5 bases; unmatched bases: 7. Germline values: CDR1 LGHNA, CDR2 YSLEER. The CDR3 covers 15 residues. The DNA of the CDR3 is TGCGCCAGCAGCCGAAGCGGGGGGGCCGAGGAGACCCAGTACTTC. As protein: CASSRSGGAEETQYF.

The chain couples TRBV30 to TRBJ1-4, with 7 bases matching TRBD1. This CDR3 spans 14 amino acids. Germline CDR1 is GTSNPN and CDR2 is SVGIG (reference sequence). Germline trimming cut 8 bases from V and 5 bases from J; bases unmatched to any gene: 11. The CDR3 region is CALDPGQRNEKLFF. In DNA, the CDR3 is TGTGCCCTAGACCCGGGACAGCGGAATGAAAAACTGTTTTTT. Full variable domain (missing parts from reference TRBV30 and TRBJ1-4): SQTIHQWPATLVQPVGSPLSLECTVEGTSNPNLYWYRQAAGRGLQLLFYSVGIGQISSEVPQNLSASRPQDRQFILSSKKLLLSDSGFYLCALDPGQRNEKLFFGSGTQLSVL.

This clone came up once. The rearrangement joins TRBV14 to TRBJ1-4, with unresolved D. The germline gives CDR1 SGHDN, CDR2 FVKESK. V was pared by 0 bases and J by 7 bases, with 3 bases between. The CDR3 is 12 residues long. DNA of the CDR3: TGTGCCAGCAGCCAAGACGGTGAAAAACTGTTTTTT. Protein: CASSQDGEKLFF.

Only a few counts were recorded for this clone. The rearrangement uses TRBV18 and TRBJ1-5; D possibly corresponds to TRBD1 (5 bases). Germline values: CDR1 KGHSH, CDR2 LQKENI. The CDR3 runs to 14 residues. V was pared by 2 bases and J by 6 bases, with 11 bases between. This CDR3 reads CASSPDSGGQPQHF. The CDR3 nucleotides are TGTGCCAGCTCACCAGATTCGGGGGGTCAGCCCCAGCATTTT.

The V call is TRBV7-2, the J call TRBJ2-3; 10 bases are a match to TRBD1. The V and J ends lost 1 base and 4 bases, in that order; junction bases with no gene match: 2. In germline, CDR1 is SGHTA, CDR2 FQGNSA. The CDR3 has 15 amino acids. Here the CDR3 DNA reads TGTGCCAGCAGCTTAGGAGGGACAGGGGCAGATACGCAGTATTTT. This gives the protein CASSLGGTGADTQYF.

The V and J genes are TRBV7-8 and TRBJ2-7; D possibly corresponds to TRBD1 (6 bases). This CDR3 region has 15 residues. Germline loops: CDR1 SGHVS, CDR2 FQNEAQ. Trimming stripped 6 bases from V and 6 bases from J, with 21 bases between. The CDR3 coding sequence is TGTGCCAGCAGTCCCGTTCGGCAGGGGACCGGCGAGCAGTACTTC. This codes for CASSPVRQGTGEQYF.

This clone showed up just a few times. The DNA of the CDR3 is TGTGCCAGCAGCGTAGACAGCGGACAGGGGGTTAAAGAGACCCAGTACTTC. Protein sequence: CASSVDSGQGVKETQYF. The chain employs TRBV9 and TRBJ2-5, with 10 positions matching TRBD1. CDR1 is SGDLS, CDR2 YYNGEE, per germline. The CDR3 has 17 residues. The V segment lost 0 bases and the J segment 3 bases; nucleotides outside the gene matches: 8.

This clone came up once. This chain connects TRBV5-1 to TRBJ1-2, with TRBD1 matching 8 bases. The germline gives CDR1 SGHRS, CDR2 YFSETQ. This CDR3 has 14 amino acids. Germline trimming cut 0 bases from V and 8 bases from J; bases unmatched to any gene: 6. The CDR3 spells CASSLGTGWFGYTF. CDR3 coding DNA: TGCGCCAGCAGCTTGGGGACAGGGTGGTTCGGCTACACCTTC. Based on the CDR3 plus reference TRBV5-1 and TRBJ1-2, the full variable domain is KAGVTQTPRYLIKTRGQQVTLSCSPISGHRSVSWYQQTPGQGLQFLFEYFSETQRNKGNFPGRFSGRQFSNSRSEMNVSTLELGDSALYLCASSLGTGWFGYTFGSGTRLTVV.

V usage is TRBV2 and J usage is TRBJ2-3, with TRBD2 identical over 8 bases. With V trimmed by 6 bases and J by 5 bases, 10 bases remained unmatched. The germline CDR1 and CDR2 sequences are SNHLY and FYNNEI. The CDR3 has 15 residues. DNA of the CDR3: TGTGCCAGCAGACTCGGGAGGGGGTTTGTAGATACGCAGTATTTT. It encodes CASRLGRGFVDTQYF.

This clone showed up just a few times. The V and J genes are TRBV27 and TRBJ2-1; 13 bases fit TRBD2. The CDR3 contains 19 residues. Germline V gene lookup returns CDR1 MNHEY and CDR2 SMNVEV (reference sequence). J lost 1 base, V lost 6 bases, and 12 bases had no gene match. In nucleotides, the CDR3 is TGTGCCAGCAGCCTGCTAGGGACTAGCGGGACACCTTCCTACAATGAGCAGTTCTTC. Protein: CASSLLGTSGTPSYNEQFF.

The chain recombines TRBV30 with TRBJ2-5; no reliable D call. V was trimmed by 1 base and J by 1 base, leaving 10 bases between them. Looked up from germline, CDR1 is GTSNPN and CDR2 is SVGIG (reference sequence). This CDR3 spans 14 amino acids. In DNA form, the CDR3 reads TGTGCCTGGAGTGGAAATCAGGCCCAAGAGACCCAGTACTTC. This sequence encodes CAWSGNQAQETQYF.

The gene calls are TRBV7-3 and TRBJ2-5; TRBD2 aligns across 8 bases. The trim removed 2 bases at V and 1 base at J, leaving 3 bases unmatched. This CDR3 comprises 15 residues. Per the germline V gene, CDR1 is SGHTA and CDR2 is FQGTGA. This CDR3 is CASSLAGGSQETQYF. The CDR3 nucleotides are TGTGCCAGCAGCTTAGCGGGGGGATCCCAAGAGACCCAGTACTTC. The full variable domain, with the rest looked up from reference TRBV7-3 and TRBJ2-5, is GAGVSQTPSNKVTEKGKYVELRCDPISGHTALYWYRQSLGQGPEFLIYFQGTGAADDSGLPNDRFFAVRPEGSVSTLKIQRTERGDSAVYLCASSLAGGSQETQYFGPGTRLLVL.

This clone was seen once. The V gene is TRBV7-2, the J gene TRBJ2-5, with D perhaps matching TRBD2 (6 bases). Trimming took off 3 bases at V and 0 bases at J, with 8 bases between the two ends. The CDR3 runs to 14 residues. Germline lookup yields CDR1 SGHTA and CDR2 FQGNSA. DNA for the CDR3: TGTGCCAGCAGCTTCAGCGGGTACCAAGAGACCCAGTACTTC. Translating it yields CASSFSGYQETQYF.

The rearrangement joins TRBV6-5 to TRBJ2-5; TRBD1 matches at 8 bases. Trimming took 6 bases from V and 4 from J; bases not matched to a gene: 7. The germline gives CDR1 MNHEY, CDR2 SVGAGI. The CDR3 is 14 residues long. DNA of the CDR3: TGTGCCAGCAGCGCCGACAGGGGTCGAGAGACCCAGTACTTC. This translates into CASSADRGRETQYF.